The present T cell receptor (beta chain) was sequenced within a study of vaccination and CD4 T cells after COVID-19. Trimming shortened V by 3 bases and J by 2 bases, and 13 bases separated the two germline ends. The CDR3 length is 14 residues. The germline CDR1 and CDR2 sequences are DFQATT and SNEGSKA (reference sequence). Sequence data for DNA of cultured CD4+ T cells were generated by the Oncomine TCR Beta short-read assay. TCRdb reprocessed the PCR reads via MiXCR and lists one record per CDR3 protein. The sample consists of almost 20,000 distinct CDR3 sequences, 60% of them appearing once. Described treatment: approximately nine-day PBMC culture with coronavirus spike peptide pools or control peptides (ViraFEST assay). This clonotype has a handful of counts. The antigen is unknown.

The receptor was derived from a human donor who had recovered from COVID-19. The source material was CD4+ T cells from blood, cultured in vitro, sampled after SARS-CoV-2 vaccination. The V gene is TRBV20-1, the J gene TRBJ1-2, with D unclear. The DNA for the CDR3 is TGCAGTGCTAGTCATCCAGGATCCAACTATGGCTACACCTTC. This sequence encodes CSASHPGSNYGYTF.